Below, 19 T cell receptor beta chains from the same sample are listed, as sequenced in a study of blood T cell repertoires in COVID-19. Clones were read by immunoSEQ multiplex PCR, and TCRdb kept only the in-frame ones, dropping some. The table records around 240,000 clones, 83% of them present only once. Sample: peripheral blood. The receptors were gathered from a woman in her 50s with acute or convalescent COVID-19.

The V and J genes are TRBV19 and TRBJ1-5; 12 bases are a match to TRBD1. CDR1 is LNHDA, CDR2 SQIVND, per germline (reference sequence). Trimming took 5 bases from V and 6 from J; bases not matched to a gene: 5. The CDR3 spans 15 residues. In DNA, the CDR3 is TGTGCCAGTAGTCAAGGGACAGGGGGCGGTCAGCCCCAGCATTTT. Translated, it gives CASSQGTGGGQPQHF.

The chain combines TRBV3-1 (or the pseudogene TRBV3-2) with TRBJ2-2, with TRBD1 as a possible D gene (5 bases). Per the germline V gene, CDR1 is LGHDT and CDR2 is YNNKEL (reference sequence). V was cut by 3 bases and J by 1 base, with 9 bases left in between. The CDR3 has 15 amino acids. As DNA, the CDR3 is TGTGCCAGCAGCCAGGGGCTGGGGAACACCGGGGAGCTGTTTTTT. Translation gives CASSQGLGNTGELFF.

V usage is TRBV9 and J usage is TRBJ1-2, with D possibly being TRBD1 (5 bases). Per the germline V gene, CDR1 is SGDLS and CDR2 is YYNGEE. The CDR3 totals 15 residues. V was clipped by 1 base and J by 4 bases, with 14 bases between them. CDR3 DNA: TGTGCCAGCAGCGTACAGGGATCCCCCCTCTATGGCTACACCTTC. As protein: CASSVQGSPLYGYTF.

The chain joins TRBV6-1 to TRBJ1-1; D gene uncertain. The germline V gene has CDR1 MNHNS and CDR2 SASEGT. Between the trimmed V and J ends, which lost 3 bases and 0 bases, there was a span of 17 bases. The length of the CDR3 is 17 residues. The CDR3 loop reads CASSDVSGYPLNTEAFF. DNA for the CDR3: TGTGCCAGCAGTGATGTTTCGGGGTACCCCTTGAACACTGAAGCTTTCTTT.

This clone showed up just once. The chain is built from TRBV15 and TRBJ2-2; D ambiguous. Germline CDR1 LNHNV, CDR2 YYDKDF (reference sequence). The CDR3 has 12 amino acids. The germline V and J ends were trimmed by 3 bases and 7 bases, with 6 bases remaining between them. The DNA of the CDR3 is TGTGCCACCAGCAGGACTGTCGGGGAGCTGTTTTTT. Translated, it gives CATSRTVGELFF.

The chain's CDR3 is CASRQGNEKLFF. The CDR3 nucleotides read TGTGCCAGCAGACAGGGGAATGAAAAACTGTTTTTT. This sequence joins TRBV2 and TRBJ1-4; 7 nucleotides agree with TRBD1. Trimming cost V 6 bases and J 5 bases; bases outside gene matches: 0. The CDR3 covers 12 residues. Germline V gene data show CDR1 as SNHLY and CDR2 as FYNNEI.

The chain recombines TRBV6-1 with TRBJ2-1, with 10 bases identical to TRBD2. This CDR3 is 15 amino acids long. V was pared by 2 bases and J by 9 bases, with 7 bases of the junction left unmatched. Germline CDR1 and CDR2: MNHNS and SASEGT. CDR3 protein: CASSERASGSLEQFF. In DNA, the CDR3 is TGTGCCAGCAGTGAACGGGCTAGCGGGAGCCTTGAGCAGTTCTTC.

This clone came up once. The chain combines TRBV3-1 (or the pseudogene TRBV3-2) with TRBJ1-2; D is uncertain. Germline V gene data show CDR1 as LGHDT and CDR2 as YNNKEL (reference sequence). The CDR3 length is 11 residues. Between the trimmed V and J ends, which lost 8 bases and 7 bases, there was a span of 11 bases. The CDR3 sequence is CASGHSLGYTF. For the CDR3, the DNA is TGTGCCAGCGGTCACAGTCTTGGCTACACCTTC.

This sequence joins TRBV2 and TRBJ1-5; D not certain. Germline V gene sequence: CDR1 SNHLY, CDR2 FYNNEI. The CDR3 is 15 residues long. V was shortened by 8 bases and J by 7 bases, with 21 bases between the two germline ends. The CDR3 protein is CASRRAGFGNQPQHF. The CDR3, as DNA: TGTGCCAGCCGGCGGGCCGGATTCGGGAACCAGCCCCAGCATTTT. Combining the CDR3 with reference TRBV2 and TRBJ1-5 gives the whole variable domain EPEVTQTPSHQVTQMGQEVILRCVPISNHLYFYWYRQILGQKVEFLVSFYNNEISEKSEIFDDQFSVERPDGSNFTLKIRSTKLEDSAMYFCASRRAGFGNQPQHFGDGTRLSIL.

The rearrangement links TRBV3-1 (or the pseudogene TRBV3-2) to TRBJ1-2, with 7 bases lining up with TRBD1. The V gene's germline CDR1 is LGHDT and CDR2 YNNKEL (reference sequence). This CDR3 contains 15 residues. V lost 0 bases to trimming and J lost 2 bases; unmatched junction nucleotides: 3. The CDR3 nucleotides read TGTGCCAGCAGCCAAGATCAGACAGGGAACTATGGCTACACCTTC. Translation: CASSQDQTGNYGYTF.

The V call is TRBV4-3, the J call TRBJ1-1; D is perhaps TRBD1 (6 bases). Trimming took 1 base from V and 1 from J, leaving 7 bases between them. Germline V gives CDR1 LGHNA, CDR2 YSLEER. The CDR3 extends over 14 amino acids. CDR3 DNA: TGCGCCAGCAGCCAAGGGACAGCGAACACTGAAGCTTTCTTT. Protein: CASSQGTANTEAFF.

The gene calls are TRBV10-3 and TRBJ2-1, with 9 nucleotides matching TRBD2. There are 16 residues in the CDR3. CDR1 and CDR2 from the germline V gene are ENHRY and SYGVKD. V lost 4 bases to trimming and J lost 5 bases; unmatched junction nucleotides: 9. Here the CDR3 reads CAISGGGGGGHNEQFF. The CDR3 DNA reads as TGTGCCATCAGTGGCGGGGGGGGCGGAGGTCACAATGAGCAGTTCTTC.

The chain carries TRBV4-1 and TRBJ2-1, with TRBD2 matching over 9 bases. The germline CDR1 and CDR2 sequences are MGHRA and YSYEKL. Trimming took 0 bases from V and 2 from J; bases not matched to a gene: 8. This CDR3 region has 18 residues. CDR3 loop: CASSQDGGLAGTYNEQFF. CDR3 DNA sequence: TGCGCCAGCAGCCAAGATGGTGGCCTAGCGGGGACCTACAATGAGCAGTTCTTC.

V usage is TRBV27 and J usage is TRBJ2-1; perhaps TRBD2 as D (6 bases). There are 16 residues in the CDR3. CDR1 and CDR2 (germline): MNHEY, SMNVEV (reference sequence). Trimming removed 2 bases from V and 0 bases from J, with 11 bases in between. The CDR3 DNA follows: TGTGCCAGCAGTTTACCCCCTAGCGCCTCCTACAATGAGCAGTTCTTC. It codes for CASSLPPSASYNEQFF.

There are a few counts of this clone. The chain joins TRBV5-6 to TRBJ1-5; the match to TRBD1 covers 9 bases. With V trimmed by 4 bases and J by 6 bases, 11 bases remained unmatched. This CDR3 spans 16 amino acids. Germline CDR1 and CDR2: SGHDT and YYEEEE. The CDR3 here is CASSSRRTGEIQPQHF. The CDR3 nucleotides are TGTGCCAGCAGCAGTCGGAGGACAGGGGAAATTCAGCCCCAGCATTTT.

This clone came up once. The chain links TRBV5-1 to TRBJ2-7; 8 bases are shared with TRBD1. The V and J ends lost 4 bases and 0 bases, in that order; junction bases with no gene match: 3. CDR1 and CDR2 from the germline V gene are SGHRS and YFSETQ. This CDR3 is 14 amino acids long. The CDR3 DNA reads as TGCGCCAGCAGCACCGGACAGGGCTCCTACGAGCAGTACTTC. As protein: CASSTGQGSYEQYF. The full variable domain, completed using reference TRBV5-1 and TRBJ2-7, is KAGVTQTPRYLIKTRGQQVTLSCSPISGHRSVSWYQQTPGQGLQFLFEYFSETQRNKGNFPGRFSGRQFSNSRSEMNVSTLELGDSALYLCASSTGQGSYEQYFGPGTRLTVT.

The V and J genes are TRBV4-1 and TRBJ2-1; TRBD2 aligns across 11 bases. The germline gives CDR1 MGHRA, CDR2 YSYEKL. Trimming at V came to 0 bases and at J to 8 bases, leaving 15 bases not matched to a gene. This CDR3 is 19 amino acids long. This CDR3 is CASSQEGSRLAGGLDEQFF. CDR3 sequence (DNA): TGCGCCAGCAGCCAAGAAGGGTCTCGTCTAGCGGGGGGTTTGGATGAGCAGTTCTTC.

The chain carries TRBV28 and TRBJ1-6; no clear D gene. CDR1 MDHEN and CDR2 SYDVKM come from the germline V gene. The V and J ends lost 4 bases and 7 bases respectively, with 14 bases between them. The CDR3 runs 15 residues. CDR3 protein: CASSSHPTGNSPLHF. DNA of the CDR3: TGTGCCAGCAGTTCGCACCCGACGGGGAATTCACCCCTCCACTTT.

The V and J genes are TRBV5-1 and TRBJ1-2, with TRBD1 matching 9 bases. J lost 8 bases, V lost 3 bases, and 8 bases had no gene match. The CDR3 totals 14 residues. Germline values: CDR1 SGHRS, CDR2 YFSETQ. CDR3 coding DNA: TGCGCCAGCAGCTCGGACAGGGGAGTAGGCGGCTACACCTTC. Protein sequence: CASSSDRGVGGYTF.